One sample yielded the 13 T cell receptor beta chains listed below, sequenced in a study of cytomegalovirus exposure and HLA in healthy donors. PCR primers comprised 60 Vbeta and 13 Jbeta primers. The assay was immunoSEQ multiplex PCR, and TCRdb's table has in-frame clones only and misses some. The sample yields under 150,000 clones, approximately 82% seen once. The specimen was PBMCs. Receptors originate from a boy aged 2 to 10 in good health and CMV-seronegative.

This sequence joins TRBV30 and TRBJ2-7; D remains ambiguous. V lost 0 bases and J lost 2, with 5 bases in between. The CDR3 totals 12 residues. Germline CDR1 is GTSNPN and CDR2 is SVGIG (reference sequence). The CDR3 sequence is CAWSVTAYEQYF. The CDR3 coding sequence is TGTGCCTGGAGTGTTACGGCCTACGAGCAGTACTTC.

The chain uses TRBV5-1 and TRBJ1-1, with D possibly matching TRBD1 (6 bases). This CDR3 has 12 residues. With 3 bases removed from V and 6 bases from J, the gap between germline ends came to 9 bases. CDR1 is SGHRS, CDR2 YFSETQ, per germline. The CDR3: CASSSPGAEAFF. The CDR3, as DNA: TGCGCCAGCAGCTCGCCAGGGGCTGAAGCTTTCTTT.

This sequence joins TRBV27 and TRBJ2-3, with 8 bases fitting TRBD2. V dropped 6 bases and J dropped 0; count of bases not matched to a gene: 11. This CDR3 is 17 amino acids long. In germline, CDR1 is MNHEY, CDR2 SMNVEV (reference sequence). The CDR3 sequence is CASSEHTGGYSTDTQYF. In nucleotides, the CDR3 is TGTGCCAGCAGCGAACATACGGGAGGGTATAGCACAGATACGCAGTATTTT.

A few counts support this clone. The chain links TRBV19 to TRBJ2-7, with 9 bases that match TRBD1. CDR3 length equals 15 residues. In germline, CDR1 is LNHDA, CDR2 SQIVND (reference sequence). V dropped 6 bases and J dropped 6; count of bases not matched to a gene: 12. The chain's CDR3 is CASSDRGLKGGEQYF. CDR3 DNA sequence: TGTGCCAGTAGCGACAGGGGGTTAAAGGGTGGCGAGCAGTACTTC.

This clone appeared many times. The genes are TRBV2 and TRBJ1-1, with 7 bases identical to TRBD1. The CDR3 is made up of 14 amino acids. The V and J ends lost 4 bases and 6 bases, in that order; junction bases with no gene match: 8. The germline gives CDR1 SNHLY, CDR2 FYNNEI. CDR3 DNA: TGTGCCAGCAGTGCGCTACAGGGGCGGTCTGAAGCTTTCTTT. Amino acids: CASSALQGRSEAFF.

The chain carries TRBV20-1 and TRBJ2-5; possibly TRBD1 for D (5 bases). Germline V gene lookup returns CDR1 DFQATT and CDR2 SNEGSKA (reference sequence). Trimming took off 5 bases at V and 9 bases at J, with 10 bases between the two ends. The CDR3 spans 10 residues. The CDR3 loop is CSAPEGAQYF. CDR3 sequence (DNA): TGCAGTGCTCCCGAAGGGGCCCAGTACTTC.

The genes are TRBV30 and TRBJ2-3, with 8 bases aligning to TRBD1. The germline CDR1 and CDR2 sequences are GTSNPN and SVGIG (reference sequence). This CDR3 comprises 16 residues. Trimming removed 3 bases from V and 0 bases from J; junction bases left unmatched: 8. The CDR3 DNA is TGTGCCTGGAGCCGTCGGACAGGGTCTAGCACAGATACGCAGTATTTT. This sequence encodes CAWSRRTGSSTDTQYF.

The chain recombines TRBV7-9 with TRBJ2-3; 14 positions agree with TRBD2. The CDR3 loop spans 16 amino acids. From germline, CDR1 is SEHNR and CDR2 FQNEAQ (reference sequence). V gave up 5 bases and J gave up 4 bases; unmatched junction bases: 5. CDR3: CASSPGLAGVSDTQYF. In nucleotides, the CDR3 is TGTGCCAGCAGCCCGGGACTAGCGGGAGTGTCAGATACGCAGTATTTT.

The chain has TRBV7-9 and TRBJ2-1, with TRBD2 matching 10 bases. Trimming at V came to 5 bases and at J to 2 bases, leaving 6 bases not matched to a gene. Germline-derived CDR1 and CDR2 are SEHNR and FQNEAQ (reference sequence). The CDR3 length is 16 residues. The CDR3 DNA follows: TGTGCCAGCAGCCCGCTAGCGGGGGCCACCTACAATGAGCAGTTCTTC. It is translated as CASSPLAGATYNEQFF.

The chain has TRBV2 and TRBJ2-1, with a weak D call TRBD2 (6 bases). The CDR3 extends over 17 amino acids. V was clipped by 2 bases and J by 13 bases, with 27 bases between them. From germline, CDR1 is SNHLY and CDR2 FYNNEI. The CDR3 DNA sequence: TGTGCCAGCAGTGAATGGGGTCTAGCGCCGACACAATGGAAACAGTTCTTC. Translated: CASSEWGLAPTQWKQFF.

The V gene is TRBV9, the J gene TRBJ1-1, with no clear D. The CDR3 covers 14 residues. Germline CDR1 is SGDLS and CDR2 is YYNGEE. V was cut by 0 bases and J by 0 bases, with 6 bases left in between. For the CDR3, the DNA is TGTGCCAGCAGCGTAGGCCTAATGAACACTGAAGCTTTCTTT. Amino acids: CASSVGLMNTEAFF. The complete variable domain, with remaining parts taken from reference TRBV9 and TRBJ1-1, reads DSGVTQTPKHLITATGQRVTLRCSPRSGDLSVYWYQQSLDQGLQFLIQYYNGEERAKGNILERFSAQQFPDLHSELNLSSLELGDSALYFCASSVGLMNTEAFFGQGTRLTVV.

The chain couples TRBV27 to TRBJ2-3; the D gene is possibly TRBD2 (6 bases). CDR3 size: 14 residues. V lost 1 base and J lost 1, with 6 bases in between. Germline V gene sequence: CDR1 MNHEY, CDR2 SMNVEV (reference sequence). The chain's CDR3 is CASSLWGGTDTQYF. DNA of the CDR3: TGTGCCAGCAGTTTATGGGGGGGCACAGATACGCAGTATTTT.

The J gene is TRBJ2-1, the V gene TRBV4-3; perhaps TRBD1 as D (6 bases). The CDR3 has 19 residues. The germline gives CDR1 LGHNA, CDR2 YSLEER. V was clipped by 0 bases and J by 11 bases, with 29 bases between them. The CDR3 DNA sequence: TGCGCCAGCAGCCAAGATAGGGCCAGGGGAGTTGGGGTGGTGGAGAAGCAGTTCTTC. Residues: CASSQDRARGVGVVEKQFF.